Listed below are T cell receptor beta chains from one sample, sequenced in a study of blood T cells in healthy people across ages. In TCRdb, the 5' RACE reads were re-called with MiXCR into one record per CDR3 protein. The sample consists of 1,100,000 or so distinct CDR3 sequences, 40% to 45% of them appearing once. Sequencing used blood. These receptors were taken from an older woman in good health. CDR3s include the opening cysteine and the closing phenylalanine or tryptophan. Each record gives: clone size, D gene, J gene, V gene, CDR3 DNA, CDR3 protein. The D gene is left open where the match is weak. Expanded clones are given a class, and other clones once, few, many or no size at all.

-,TRBD2,TRBJ2-7,TRBV24-1,TGTGCCACCAGTGACTCTGGACTAGCGGGAGAACTGTACAATGAGCAGTACTTC,CATSDSGLAGELYNEQYF
-,-,TRBJ1-1,TRBV7-3,TGTGCCAGCAGCTTAATAGTGCAGCGGGTTCTTCTCGTGGGAGGTTTCCCCATCCACACTGAAGCTTTCTTT,CASSLIVQRVLLVGGFPIHTEAFF
-,-,TRBJ2-3,TRBV14,TGTGCCAGCAGCTCAAGGCTAGGGTTCACAGATACGCAGTATTTT,CASSSRLGFTDTQYF
few,-,TRBJ2-7,TRBV29-1,TGCAGCGTTCTCTCTTTCTCCTACGAGCAGTACTTC,CSVLSFSYEQYF
-,-,TRBJ2-4,TRBV11-2,TGTGCCAGCAGCTCACAAGGGGATGGCAAAAACATTCAGTACTTC,CASSSQGDGKNIQYF
-,-,TRBJ2-3,TRBV5-1,TGCGCCAGCAGCGCCACGGAGGGTATGAGGACAGATACGCAGTATTTT,CASSATEGMRTDTQYF
-,-,TRBJ2-5,TRBV5-6,TGTGCCAGCAGCTTGGTGGGCCGGGCCCAACCTAAAGAGACCCAGTACTTC,CASSLVGRAQPKETQYF
-,TRBD1,TRBJ1-2,TRBV11-2,TGTGCCAGCAGACGGACAGGGGGAACGGGCTACACCTTC,CASRRTGGTGYTF
-,TRBD2,TRBJ2-1,TRBV28,TGTGCCTCCGCCGGGGGGGGTCAGTTCTTC,CASAGGGQFF
few,-,TRBJ2-2,TRBV29-1,TGCAGCGTTGGACCCGCGGGTCACGGGGAGCTGTTTTTT,CSVGPAGHGELFF
few,TRBD1,TRBJ2-4,TRBV9,TGTGCCAGCAGCGCCGGGACAGGGGTCATTCAGTACTTC,CASSAGTGVIQYF
-,-,TRBJ1-6,TRBV10-3,TGTGCCATCAGTGAGTCGGCTGCAGGGAGTAATTCACCCCTCCACTTT,CAISESAAGSNSPLHF
-,-,TRBJ2-5,TRBV6-2/TRBV6-3,TGTGCCAGCAGTCGAGGACGGACCCAGTACTTC,CASSRGRTQYF
-,-,TRBJ2-3,TRBV20-1,TGCAGTGCTTGGGACGGACGGAGCACAGATACGCAGTATTTT,CSAWDGRSTDTQYF
few,-,TRBJ2-1,TRBV20-1,TGCAGTGCTAGAGATCGATTTTCAGGGGTCTCCTACAATGAGCAGTTCTTC,CSARDRFSGVSYNEQFF
few,TRBD2,TRBJ2-1,TRBV11-1,TGTGCCAGCAGCGGGGTAGCGGGAGGGGCGCAGTTCTTC,CASSGVAGGAQFF
many,TRBD1,TRBJ1-1,TRBV15,TGTGCCACCAGCAGTGCCTTACAGGGGGGCGAAGCTTTCTTT,CATSSALQGGEAFF
few,-,TRBJ2-3,TRBV7-2,TGTGCCAGCAGCCCCCGACAGGAGGATACGCAGTATTTT,CASSPRQEDTQYF
-,-,TRBJ1-4,TRBV5-1,TGCGCCAGCCGCCCGAGGGTTGGTAATGAAAAACTGTTTTTT,CASRPRVGNEKLFF
-,TRBD2,TRBJ2-1,TRBV7-8,TGTGCCAGCAGCTTCCCTCGACTGACTAGCGGGAAGGTTGAGCAGTTCTTC,CASSFPRLTSGKVEQFF
-,-,TRBJ2-7,TRBV29-1,TGCAGCGGTGTAGTGGACTACGAGCAGTACTTC,CSGVVDYEQYF
-,-,TRBJ1-6,TRBV3-1,TGTGCCAGCAGCCAAGTTGGGACAACAAATTCACCCCTCCACTTT,CASSQVGTTNSPLHF
-,-,TRBJ1-2,TRBV21-1,TGTGCCAGCACGAAGGGGGACGACTATGGCTACACCTTC,CASTKGDDYGYTF
-,-,TRBJ2-3,TRBV7-2,TGTGCCAGCAGCCCTAAAAGCGGACGCACAGATACGCAGTATTTT,CASSPKSGRTDTQYF
-,-,TRBJ2-7,TRBV27,TGTGCCAGCAGCCCAGGGAACTCAGGCGAGCAGTACTTC,CASSPGNSGEQYF
few,-,TRBJ2-7,TRBV6-5,TGTGCCAGCAGCGCATTAGGGGTGCAGTACTTC,CASSALGVQYF